The TCR beta chain under discussion was sequenced for a study of OX40 agonist ivuxolimab in advanced cancers. Study at large: It was ivuxolimab, an agonistic anti-OX40 (CD134) antibody, that patients were treated with.

Measured with immunoSEQ multiplex PCR; TCRdb has only the in-frame clones, and not every one. The sample yields 95,000 to 150,000 clones, 80% to 95% seen once. The TCR comes from an adult with an advanced solid tumor such as melanoma, head and neck, liver or kidney cancer. Sequences were derived from CD4+ or CD8+ T cells sorted from blood, sampled in a trial of the OX40 agonist ivuxolimab.

CDR3 nucleotides: TGTGCCAGCAGTAGGTGGCGCTCTGGAAACACCATATATTTT. Protein sequence: CASSRWRSGNTIYF. The V and J genes are TRBV11-2 and TRBJ1-3; D remains unclear. This CDR3 has 14 amino acids. Trimming took off 6 bases at V and 0 bases at J, with 9 bases between the two ends. CDR1 is SGHAT and CDR2 is FQNNGV in the germline V gene.